This paragraph covers one T cell receptor (beta chain) sequence. The CDR3 has 15 amino acids. V was shortened by 0 bases and J by 3 bases, with 12 bases between the two germline ends. The germline gives CDR1 SGDLS, CDR2 YYNGEE. Repertoires were generated with immunoSEQ multiplex PCR, while TCRdb's copy carries only in-frame clones and drops some. The repertoire consists of under 150,000 clones, with less than 90% occurring once and the leading ten covering approximately 30%. This entry belongs to a study of T cell responses to AZD1222 COVID-19 vaccine. This rearrangement joins TRBV9 to TRBJ1-2, with a possible D match to TRBD1 (6 bases). This TCR derives from an adult in good health. The sample consisted of peripheral blood, taken on day 0 of AZD1222 vaccination. The CDR3 loop reads CASSVDIRQDYGYTF. The CDR3 nucleotides are TGTGCCAGCAGCGTAGATATAAGACAGGACTATGGCTACACCTTC.